The 30 T cell receptor beta chains given below trace back to one sample, sequenced in a study of regulatory T cells in long-lasting Graves disease listed by TCRdb under 2021. The time point label here, explained by the study, means: newly diagnosed GD, antithyroid drugs for less than 3 months. For both TCR sequencing and RNA sequencing, RNA was extracted from PBMCs in TRIzol. Library creation used multiplex PCR. The sample was run on an Illumina HiSeq 4000. iRepertoire HTBI primers and Arm-PCR amplification of CDR3 regions were used to construct TCR beta libraries. TCRdb redid the processing of the public reads, applying fastp at Q25 and MiXCR, and retained in-frame beta chains. Duplicate CDR3 protein sequences are folded into a single record with the most common DNA and genes. The sample contains about 460,000 distinct CDR3 sequences, about 14% of them found a single time. The ten largest clonotypes hold over 15% of the sample.

In addition, the sample was reused for a study of T cells in Graves' hyperthyroidism and ophthalmopathy.

Source: peripheral blood mononuclear cells (PBMCs), taken at new diagnosis, from a patient treated with antithyroid drugs. All receptors come from a woman in her forties or fifties with Graves disease. Donor details come from another sample of the same person, matched by shared clones.

This clonotype was recorded at least ten times. The genes are TRBV3-1 and TRBJ2-5, with D maybe TRBD2 (6 bases). The CDR3 has 14 residues. The V gene's germline CDR1 is LGHDT and CDR2 YNNKEL (reference sequence). Between the trimmed V and J ends, which lost 4 bases and 3 bases, there was a span of 12 bases. Here the CDR3 DNA reads TGTGCCAGCAGCCCGGGACTGACTAAAGAGACCCAGTACTTC. Its protein is CASSPGLTKETQYF.

This clonotype was detected a few times. This rearrangement joins TRBV7-6 to TRBJ1-5; a weak D match, TRBD1 (5 bases). From germline, CDR1 is SGHVS and CDR2 FNYEAQ. Trimming pared 1 base from V and 6 bases from J, leaving 10 bases between. This CDR3 is 14 amino acids long. In DNA, the CDR3 is TGTGCCAGCAGCTTAGTCGCGGGGCCTCAGCCCCAGCATTTT. It yields the protein CASSLVAGPQPQHF.

Comment on this clonotype: A much more abundant neighbour one base away suggests this may be a read error. No conserved phenylalanine or tryptophan ends this CDR3, so it is likely a read error. The genes are TRBV28 and TRBJ2-5; D remains ambiguous. Germline lookup yields CDR1 MDHEN and CDR2 SYDVKM. Trimming removed 8 bases from V and 5 bases from J, with 9 bases in between. CDR3 length: 11 residues. The DNA for the CDR3 is TGTGCCAGCTTGGGTGCGGAGACCCAGTACCTC. This gives the protein CASLGAETQYL.

This clonotype is classed as medium-sized. This sequence joins TRBV12-3 or TRBV12-4 and TRBJ2-7; TRBD2 agrees at 7 bases. With V trimmed by 4 bases and J by 3 bases, 6 bases remained unmatched. The CDR3 totals 14 residues. This CDR3 is CASSSWEGHYEQYF. The CDR3, as DNA: TGTGCCAGCAGTTCGTGGGAGGGCCACTACGAGCAGTACTTC.

This clonotype turned up a few times. The chain links TRBV6-5 to TRBJ2-4; D possibly corresponds to TRBD1 (8 bases). Per the germline V gene, CDR1 is MNHEY and CDR2 is SVGAGI. The CDR3 extends over 15 amino acids. The V and J ends lost 0 bases and 6 bases respectively, with 12 bases between them. The CDR3 DNA is TGTGCCAGCAGTTACTCGTACAGGGGGGGAAACATTCAGTACTTC. It translates to CASSYSYRGGNIQYF.

In the case of this clonotype: A read error is possible here, since a much larger clone lies one base away. This rearrangement joins TRBV6-1 to TRBJ1-1; D not resolved. Germline assignment: CDR1 MNHNS and CDR2 SASEGT. The CDR3 loop spans 15 amino acids. This CDR3 is CASSDLGGANTEASF. CDR3 DNA sequence: TGTGCCAGCAGTGACTTGGGCGGCGCGAACACTGAAGCTTCCTTT.

The chain employs TRBV4-1 and TRBJ1-2; 8 nucleotides line up with TRBD1. Germline assignment: CDR1 MGHRA and CDR2 YSYEKL. The CDR3 sequence is 14 residues long. With V trimmed by 5 bases and J by 2 bases, 4 bases remained unmatched. In DNA, the CDR3 is TGCGCCAGCAGCGCGGACAGGGACAACTATGGCTACACCTTC. It encodes CASSADRDNYGYTF.

This clonotype was counted many times. The chain uses TRBV28 and TRBJ2-1, with 10 bases identical to TRBD2. Germline V gene lookup returns CDR1 MDHEN and CDR2 SYDVKM. Trimming removed 5 bases from V and 4 bases from J; junction bases left unmatched: 8. This CDR3 region has 16 residues. Written as DNA, the CDR3 is TGTGCCAGCAGTCCACTAGGACTAGCGGTTTACAATGAGCAGTTCTTC. Translation gives CASSPLGLAVYNEQFF. The full variable domain, in which reference TRBV28 and TRBJ2-1 provide the parts outside the CDR3, is DVKVTQSSRYLVKRTGEKVFLECVQDMDHENMFWYRQDPGLGLRLIYFSYDVKMKEKGDIPEGYSVSREKKERFSLILESASTNQTSMYLCASSPLGLAVYNEQFFGPGTRLTVL.

This clonotype appeared a few times. This may come from a read error, since a much larger clone is one base off. The V call is TRBV6-2 or TRBV6-3, the J call TRBJ2-6, with a tentative D call TRBD1 (7 bases). Germline CDR1 reads MNHEY; CDR2 reads SVGEGT. CDR3 size: 17 residues. The CDR3 reads CASSHKFRGTGANVPTF. The CDR3 DNA follows: TGTGCCAGCAGCCATAAGTTCAGGGGGACTGGGGCCAACGTCCCGACTTTC.

This clonotype was seen ten or more times. This chain uses TRBV12-3 or TRBV12-4 with TRBJ2-1; maybe TRBD2 (6 bases). V was shortened by 7 bases and J by 4 bases, with 17 bases between the two germline ends. This CDR3 is built from 15 residues. CDR3 amino acids: CASTYIGGAYNEQFF. The CDR3 DNA is TGTGCCAGCACCTATATAGGCGGGGCGTACAATGAGCAGTTCTTC.

This clonotype appeared a few times. A read error may account for a junction end that differs from germline. This chain connects TRBV6-5 to TRBJ2-5; D is possibly TRBD1 (5 bases). The CDR3 length is 15 residues. In germline, CDR1 is MNHEY, CDR2 SVGAGI. CDR3 sequence (DNA): TGTGCCAGCAATTACTTTGACAGAGACCAAGAGACCCAGTACTTC. This gives the protein CASNYFDRDQETQYF.

This clonotype was observed a few times. The junction shows a germline mismatch at one end, possibly a read error. The V gene is TRBV7-7, the J gene TRBJ2-1; 12 positions match TRBD1. In germline, CDR1 is SSHAT, CDR2 FNYEAQ (reference sequence). This CDR3 is 15 amino acids long. The CDR3 loop is CASSLEGTGGYEQFF. For the CDR3, the DNA is TGTGCTAGCAGCTTAGAAGGGACAGGGGGCTATGAGCAGTTCTTC.

The table lists this clonotype with a few counts. The CDR3 nucleotides read TGCGCCAGCAGCCGGCGACTAGCGGGGAGCACAGATACGCAGTATTTT. This gives the protein CASSRRLAGSTDTQYF. The chain combines TRBV5-1 with TRBJ2-3; 11 nucleotides line up with TRBD2. This CDR3 has 16 residues. Per the germline V gene, CDR1 is SGHRS and CDR2 is YFSETQ. The V gene end was trimmed by 4 bases and the J gene end by 0 bases; junction bases not matched to a gene: 4.

The V gene is TRBV20-1, the J gene TRBJ2-5, with TRBD1 identical over 7 bases. There are 17 residues in the CDR3. Germline values: CDR1 DFQATT, CDR2 SNEGSKA (reference sequence). Unmatched junction bases numbered 13, after V lost 2 bases and J lost 1 base. CDR3 sequence: CSARRGTAHLTQETQYF. The DNA for the CDR3 is TGCAGTGCTAGAAGAGGGACAGCCCATCTCACCCAAGAGACCCAGTACTTC.

The gene calls are TRBV20-1 and TRBJ2-4, with D possibly being TRBD2 (6 bases). The CDR3 length is 15 residues. Germline-derived CDR1 and CDR2 are DFQATT and SNEGSKA (reference sequence). Trimming took off 5 bases at V and 0 bases at J, with 14 bases between the two ends. The CDR3 coding sequence is TGCAGTGCTCACCGGGACTCTCTAGCCAAAAACATTCAGTACTTC. Its protein is CSAHRDSLAKNIQYF.

This clonotype was seen many times. The rearrangement joins TRBV30 to TRBJ1-1; weak D call: TRBD1 (5 bases). Trimming left V 1 base short and J 1 base short, with 7 bases between. The germline gives CDR1 GTSNPN, CDR2 SVGIG (reference sequence). This CDR3 region has 13 residues. The CDR3: CAWSEGPNTEAFF. For the CDR3, the DNA is TGTGCCTGGAGTGAGGGACCGAACACTGAAGCTTTCTTT.

About this clonotype: This may come from a read error, since a much larger clone is one base off. V is TRBV2 and J is TRBJ1-4, with 7 nucleotides matching TRBD1. The germline V gene encodes CDR1 SNHLY and CDR2 FYNNEI. V was pared by 4 bases and J by 5 bases, with 4 bases of the junction left unmatched. This CDR3 contains 14 residues. In nucleotides, the CDR3 is TGTGCCAGCAGTGTAGACAGGGTGAATGAAAAACTGTTTTTT. Translation gives CASSVDRVNEKLFF.

There are many counts of this clonotype. The J gene is TRBJ2-3, the V gene TRBV6-9; D is perhaps TRBD1 (6 bases). CDR3 size: 16 residues. Looked up from germline, CDR1 is MNHGY and CDR2 is SVAAGI. The V and J ends lost 3 bases and 4 bases respectively, with 17 bases between them. For the CDR3, the DNA is TGTGCCAGCAGTTACTCGAATACAGGGTGGTCAGATACGCAGTATTTT. Translating gives CASSYSNTGWSDTQYF.

This clonotype was seen ten or more times. CDR3 nucleotide sequence: TGTGCCAGTAGACCACGGGACAGGGAGAACACTGAAGCTTTCTTT. Translation: CASRPRDRENTEAFF. The rearrangement links TRBV19 to TRBJ1-1, with 9 bases matching TRBD1. This CDR3 is built from 15 residues. V lost 6 bases to trimming and J lost 1 base; unmatched junction nucleotides: 6. Germline V CDR1 and CDR2: LNHDA, SQIVND (reference sequence).

This clonotype was counted ten times or more. This sequence joins TRBV5-1 and TRBJ1-5; 7 bases map to TRBD1. Germline CDR1 and CDR2: SGHRS and YFSETQ. CDR3 length equals 14 residues. The V segment lost 2 bases and the J segment 6 bases; nucleotides outside the gene matches: 5. The CDR3 sequence is CASSLDRASQPQHF. CDR3 sequence (DNA): TGCGCCAGCAGCTTAGACAGGGCGAGTCAGCCCCAGCATTTT.

The rearrangement links TRBV3-1 to TRBJ2-1; TRBD1 is a possible D gene (6 bases). Germline V gene data show CDR1 as LGHDT and CDR2 as YNNKEL (reference sequence). This CDR3 contains 16 residues. V lost 0 bases to trimming and J lost 4 bases, with 13 bases between them. The CDR3 region is CASSQDLGDTYNEQFF. The CDR3 nucleotides are TGTGCCAGCAGCCAAGATCTAGGGGACACATACAATGAGCAGTTCTTC.

V is TRBV6-2 or TRBV6-3 and J is TRBJ2-1; D remains unclear. CDR3 length: 12 amino acids. Germline lookup yields CDR1 MNHEY and CDR2 SVGEGT. V dropped 6 bases and J dropped 8 bases, with 11 bases sitting between them. The CDR3 DNA follows: TGTGCCAGCAGAAGCGCCGCGGATGAGCAGTTCTTC. Its protein is CASRSAADEQFF.

This clonotype has a handful of counts. The chain links TRBV6-1 to TRBJ2-5; no firm D call. V lost 8 bases and J lost 0, with 19 bases in between. Looked up from germline, CDR1 is MNHNS and CDR2 is SASEGT. This CDR3 has 16 amino acids. The CDR3 protein is CASRLLASAHQETQYF. DNA for the CDR3: TGTGCCAGCCGCCTGCTGGCCAGCGCGCACCAAGAGACCCAGTACTTC.

The chain recombines TRBV4-1 with TRBJ2-5; perhaps D is TRBD1 or TRBD2 (5 bases each). Deletions cut 4 bases from V and 4 bases from J, with 13 bases between. CDR3 length: 14 residues. Germline CDR1 reads MGHRA; CDR2 reads YSYEKL. The CDR3 sequence: CASSLGTEGETQYF. CDR3 in DNA: TGCGCCAGCAGCCTTGGGACGGAAGGAGAGACCCAGTACTTC.

Ten or more counts support this clonotype. This sequence joins TRBV18 and TRBJ2-3; D is perhaps TRBD2 (6 bases). There are 17 residues in the CDR3. The V end lost 0 bases, the J end lost 4 bases, and 17 bases lay between the germline ends. The germline V gene encodes CDR1 KGHSH and CDR2 LQKENI. As DNA, the CDR3 is TGTGCCAGCTCACCACCCGGAGGGCGAATGATCCCAGATACGCAGTATTTT. Translating gives CASSPPGGRMIPDTQYF.

Comment on this clonotype: A far larger clone is off by one base, so a read error is likely. The rearrangement links TRBV6-5 to TRBJ2-7; 12 nucleotides align to TRBD1. Germline CDR1 reads MNHEY; CDR2 reads SVGAGI. The CDR3 is 15 amino acids. Trimming took 4 bases from V and 5 from J; bases not matched to a gene: 6. The CDR3 region is CASSSSGTGGHEQYF. Here the CDR3 DNA reads TGTGCCAGCAGTTCCTCCGGGACAGGGGGCCACGAGCAGTACTTC.

The chain employs TRBV28 and TRBJ2-3; 10 nucleotides align to TRBD2. The J call may be incorrect, as the DNA end agrees better with TRBJ2-7. Germline V gene lookup returns CDR1 MDHEN and CDR2 SYDVKM. CDR3 length: 15 residues. The CDR3 DNA reads as TGTGCCAGCAGTTTATCATCCAGCGGGGGGGACGAGCAGTACTTC. Its protein is CASSLSSSGGDEQYF.

This clonotype was seen at least ten times. This chain uses TRBV7-9 with TRBJ1-4; no clear D. The CDR3 loop spans 16 amino acids. Germline V gene sequence: CDR1 SEHNR, CDR2 FQNEAQ (reference sequence). Deletions cut 6 bases from V and 0 bases from J, with 14 bases between. CDR3 bases: TGTGCCAGCAGTTCGAAGTCTGGAGCAACTAATGAAAAACTGTTTTTT. Translation: CASSSKSGATNEKLFF.

In its sample, this clonotype was seen many times. V and J are TRBV11-2 and TRBJ1-2; D is perhaps TRBD1 (6 bases). This CDR3 is 15 amino acids long. CDR1 is SGHAT, CDR2 FQNNGV, per germline. Trimming shortened V by 2 bases and J by 2 bases, and 12 bases separated the two germline ends. The CDR3 region is CASSLYGTPNYGYTF. The CDR3, as DNA: TGTGCCAGCAGCTTATACGGGACACCGAACTATGGCTACACCTTC.

The gene calls are TRBV2 and TRBJ2-5; D is possibly TRBD1 or TRBD2 (5 bases each). Per germline, CDR1 SNHLY and CDR2 FYNNEI. Trimming left V 6 bases short and J 2 bases short, with 16 bases between. This CDR3 region has 15 residues. The CDR3 DNA sequence: TGTGCCAGCAGAGTGTTTCGGGACCCGCAAGAGACCCAGTACTTC. It is translated as CASRVFRDPQETQYF.